Shown below are 26 T cell receptor beta chains from a single sample sequenced in a study of T cells after yellow fever vaccination. TCRdb reanalysed the 5' RACE reads using MiXCR and keeps one entry per CDR3 protein. Of roughly 150,000 distinct CDR3 sequences listed, 7.7% were seen once; the top ten hold 0.55% to 0.9%. This material consisted of CD4+ T cells sorted from PBMCs, taken 5 days after the yellow fever booster vaccination. These receptor sequences come from a man younger than 45 who received the YFV17D yellow fever vaccine.

This clonotype was picked up many times. For the CDR3, the DNA is TGTGCCATCAGCCTAAATTCTAACACCGGGGAGCTGTTTTTT. It encodes CAISLNSNTGELFF. This rearrangement joins TRBV10-3 to TRBJ2-2; unclear D gene. V lost 6 bases and J 2 bases, leaving 10 bases between the germline ends. The V gene's germline CDR1 is ENHRY and CDR2 SYGVKD. This CDR3 has 14 amino acids.

This clonotype has just a few counts. V and J are TRBV3-1 and TRBJ2-7, with TRBD2 matching 11 bases. CDR3 length: 15 amino acids. Germline CDR1 LGHDT, CDR2 YNNKEL (reference sequence). V lost 7 bases, J lost 4 bases, and 9 bases stayed unmatched. This CDR3 is CASTRGLADSYEQYF. The DNA of the CDR3 is TGTGCCAGCACCCGGGGACTAGCGGACTCATACGAGCAGTACTTC.

This chain joins TRBV7-2 and TRBJ1-1; no definite D call. CDR3 length equals 12 residues. Trimming cost V 1 base and J 6 bases, with 6 bases left between them. Germline-derived CDR1 and CDR2 are SGHTA and FQGNSA. The CDR3 DNA is TGTGCCAGCAGCTTAGGGTATTCTGAAGCTTTCTTT. This encodes CASSLGYSEAFF. Full variable domain (rest looked up from reference TRBV7-2 and TRBJ1-1): GAGVSQSPSNKVTEKGKDVELRCDPISGHTALYWYRQSLGQGLEFLIYFQGNSAPDKSGLPSDRFSAERTGGSVSTLTIQRTQQEDSAVYLCASSLGYSEAFFGQGTRLTVV.

This clonotype was seen many times. This sequence joins TRBV11-2 and TRBJ1-1; no firm D call. The V and J ends lost 1 base and 1 base respectively, with 10 bases between them. The CDR3 loop spans 15 amino acids. Germline values: CDR1 SGHAT, CDR2 FQNNGV. CDR3 residues: CASSLALTKNTEAFF. The CDR3 nucleotides read TGTGCCAGCAGCTTAGCTCTGACAAAGAACACTGAAGCTTTCTTT.

The chain is built from TRBV30 and TRBJ1-1; no reliable D call. Germline-derived CDR1 and CDR2 are GTSNPN and SVGIG (reference sequence). This CDR3 is 14 amino acids long. V was clipped by 1 base and J by 6 bases, with 15 bases between them. CDR3 nucleotides: TGTGCCTGGAGTGGGAGGTCCGGAGTGGCTGAAGCTTTCTTT. Its translation is CAWSGRSGVAEAFF.

This chain joins TRBV6-2 or TRBV6-3 and TRBJ2-1; TRBD2 agrees at 15 bases. This CDR3 is built from 24 residues. Looked up from germline, CDR1 is MNHEY and CDR2 is SVGEGT. V shed 0 bases and J 8 bases; nucleotides not matched to a gene: 26. CDR3 nucleotides: TGTGCCAGCAGTTACTCCCCCGGGACAGGGGGCGCTCGGACTAGCGGGAGGGCCGTCCATGAGCAGTTCTTC. Translation: CASSYSPGTGGARTSGRAVHEQFF.

In this sample, this clonotype turned up many times. The CDR3 reads CASSPGQLYGYTF. DNA for the CDR3: TGTGCCAGCAGCCCCGGACAGCTCTATGGCTACACCTTC. The rearrangement links TRBV14 to TRBJ1-2, with a tentative D call TRBD1 (6 bases). Per the germline V gene, CDR1 is SGHDN and CDR2 is FVKESK. The germline V and J ends were trimmed by 4 bases and 4 bases, with 10 bases remaining between them. This CDR3 contains 13 residues.

In its sample, this clonotype was seen many times. This chain links TRBV7-3 with TRBJ1-1, with D unclear. CDR1 SGHTA and CDR2 FQGTGA come from the germline V gene. This CDR3 has 13 residues. Trimming removed 5 bases from V and 0 bases from J, with 7 bases in between. CDR3 in amino acids: CASSPAMNTEAFF. CDR3 nucleotides: TGTGCCAGCAGCCCTGCAATGAACACTGAAGCTTTCTTT.

This clonotype was recorded at least ten times. This chain links TRBV5-6 with TRBJ2-5, with 8 bases that match TRBD1. The V gene end was trimmed by 7 bases and the J gene end by 5 bases; junction bases not matched to a gene: 10. CDR3 length: 14 amino acids. The V gene's germline CDR1 is SGHDT and CDR2 YYEEEE. The CDR3 coding sequence is TGTGCCAGCGCCGACGACAGGGGAAGGGAGACCCAGTACTTC. Its protein is CASADDRGRETQYF.

This clonotype was counted many times. The chain combines TRBV20-1 with TRBJ1-1; D may be TRBD1 (6 bases). V lost 0 bases, J lost 7 bases, and 15 bases lay in between. From germline, CDR1 is DFQATT and CDR2 SNEGSKA (reference sequence). The CDR3 totals 14 residues. CDR3 sequence reads: CSARDGGGENEAFF. CDR3 nucleotide sequence: TGCAGTGCTAGAGATGGGGGGGGCGAGAATGAAGCTTTCTTT.

This clonotype came up many times. V is TRBV12-3 or TRBV12-4 and J is TRBJ2-5, with TRBD2 identical over 9 bases. This CDR3 is 16 amino acids long. With 5 bases clipped from V and 2 bases from J, the junction kept 9 bases outside the gene matches. CDR3 residues: CASSPGTSSVQETQYF. DNA of the CDR3: TGTGCCAGCAGTCCCGGGACTAGCAGCGTTCAAGAGACCCAGTACTTC.

This clonotype was seen ten or more times. The V and J genes are TRBV20-1 and TRBJ1-6; the match to TRBD1 covers 8 bases. After removal of 0 bases from V and 7 bases from J, the junction contained 5 bases not matched to a gene. Germline V gives CDR1 DFQATT, CDR2 SNEGSKA (reference sequence). The CDR3 sequence is 15 residues long. CDR3 DNA sequence: TGCAGTGCTAGAGAGAGCAGGGGGCTCAATTCACCCCTCCACTTT. As protein: CSARESRGLNSPLHF.

Only one count was recorded for this clonotype. The chain combines TRBV20-1 with TRBJ2-1; D is ambiguous. Trimming shortened V by 0 bases and J by 10 bases, and 13 bases separated the two germline ends. Germline lookup yields CDR1 DFQATT and CDR2 SNEGSKA (reference sequence). The CDR3 sequence is 13 residues long. CDR3 region: CSARDGLVGEQFF. Written as DNA, the CDR3 is TGCAGTGCTAGAGACGGCCTTGTTGGGGAGCAGTTCTTC.

Concerning this clonotype itself: This clone may be a read error of a much larger clone one base away. The gene calls are TRBV18 and TRBJ1-1, with D hard to call. CDR1 KGHSH and CDR2 LQKENI come from the germline V gene. The CDR3 has 14 residues. V dropped 0 bases and J dropped 5 bases, with 10 bases sitting between them. The CDR3 nucleotides read TGTGCCAGCTCACCACCAGTCAGGAAGACTGAAGCTTTCTTT. This gives the protein CASSPPVRKTEAFF.

As concerns this clonotype: A read error is possible here, since a much larger clone lies one base away. The rearrangement joins TRBV2 to TRBJ2-5; D unresolved. Trimming took off 6 bases at V and 5 bases at J, with 16 bases between the two ends. The CDR3 is 14 residues long. CDR1 and CDR2 (germline): SNHLY, FYNNEI. DNA of the CDR3: TGTGCCAGCAGAAGGGATTCACGGCATGAGACCCAGTACTTC. Amino acid sequence: CASRRDSRHETQYF.

This clonotype was observed a single time. With a much larger clone just one base away, this may be a read error. The chain has TRBV16 and TRBJ1-1; D is ambiguous. Germline V gene data show CDR1 as KGHSY and CDR2 as FQNENV. The CDR3 is made up of 13 amino acids. In nucleotides, the CDR3 is TGTGCCAGCATTTACAGATTGAACGCTGAAGCTTTCTTT. This gives the protein CASIYRLNAEAFF.

On this clonotype itself: A single base separates this from a much larger clone, so it may be a read error. The chain couples TRBV7-6 to TRBJ1-1; maybe TRBD1 (6 bases). Germline loops: CDR1 SGHVS, CDR2 FNYEAQ. The CDR3 extends over 14 amino acids. With 6 bases removed from V and 1 base from J, the gap between germline ends came to 12 bases. The CDR3 spells CASRTTGRNTEAFF. The CDR3 region has the DNA TGTGCCAGCAGAACCACAGGGAGGAACACTGAAGCTTTCTTT.

This clonotype occurred many times. The gene calls are TRBV7-2 and TRBJ2-2; no firm D call. The V end lost 1 base, the J end lost 15 bases, and 12 bases lay between the germline ends. Per the germline V gene, CDR1 is SGHTA and CDR2 is FQGNSA. This CDR3 has 12 residues. The CDR3 DNA reads as TGTGCCAGCAGCTTAGTGGAAAATAAGATGTTTTTT. This translates into CASSLVENKMFF.

This clonotype was detected ten times or more. This rearrangement joins TRBV15 to TRBJ2-4; either TRBD1 or TRBD2 may fit D (6 bases each). Per germline, CDR1 LNHNV and CDR2 YYDKDF (reference sequence). CDR3 length: 15 amino acids. V gave up 5 bases and J gave up 0 bases, with 11 bases separating them. The CDR3 here is CATSGGGVAKNIQYF. The CDR3 nucleotides read TGTGCCACCAGCGGAGGGGGAGTAGCCAAAAACATTCAGTACTTC.

This clonotype was seen many times. The chain links TRBV2 to TRBJ2-7, with 7 bases matching TRBD1. J lost 2 bases, V lost 8 bases, and 9 bases had no gene match. CDR3 length: 14 residues. In germline, CDR1 is SNHLY, CDR2 FYNNEI. CDR3 in amino acids: CASLGQRSAYEQYF. The CDR3 region has the DNA TGTGCCAGCCTGGGACAGAGGAGTGCCTACGAGCAGTACTTC.

This clonotype was detected only a few times. The genes are TRBV4-3 and TRBJ2-3; weak D call: TRBD2 (6 bases). V lost 2 bases and J lost 4, with 10 bases in between. Germline V CDR1 and CDR2: LGHNA, YSLEER. The CDR3 has 14 amino acids. The CDR3 region is CASSQNGGPDTQYF. The CDR3 region has the DNA TGCGCCAGCAGCCAAAATGGAGGGCCAGATACGCAGTATTTT.

The chain has TRBV2 and TRBJ1-5, with TRBD1 identical over 8 bases. The ends lost 5 bases at V and 0 bases at J; junction bases unmatched: 12. Germline CDR1 is SNHLY and CDR2 is FYNNEI. There are 18 residues in the CDR3. The CDR3 DNA reads as TGTGCCAGCAGTATCTGGGACAGGAATTTCAATAGCAATCAGCCCCAGCATTTT. This codes for CASSIWDRNFNSNQPQHF. The variable domain in full, with the rest retrieved from reference TRBV2 and TRBJ1-5, is EPEVTQTPSHQVTQMGQEVILRCVPISNHLYFYWYRQILGQKVEFLVSFYNNEISEKSEIFDDQFSVERPDGSNFTLKIRSTKLEDSAMYFCASSIWDRNFNSNQPQHFGDGTRLSIL.

The V gene is TRBV11-2, the J gene TRBJ2-7; 10 bases match TRBD2. The CDR3 extends over 20 amino acids. Germline trimming cut 5 bases from V and 0 bases from J; bases unmatched to any gene: 19. CDR1 and CDR2 (germline): SGHAT, FQNNGV. This CDR3 reads CASSEEILGLAVSSSYEQYF. DNA for the CDR3: TGTGCCAGCAGCGAGGAGATCCTAGGACTAGCGGTTTCTAGCTCCTACGAGCAGTACTTC.

The J gene is TRBJ1-5, the V gene TRBV23-1; 7 bases fit TRBD1. TRBV23-1 is an open reading frame whose function is uncertain. The CDR3 runs 16 residues. V shed 2 bases, J shed 5 bases, and the junction held 9 bases outside the gene matches. The CDR3 nucleotides are TGCGCCAGCAGTCAAGAAACCAAACAGGGGTATCAGCCCCAGCATTTT. This gives the protein CASSQETKQGYQPQHF.

Many counts were recorded for this clonotype. This chain links TRBV5-1 with TRBJ2-2; D is unresolved. Germline V gene sequence: CDR1 SGHRS, CDR2 YFSETQ. Between the trimmed V and J ends, which lost 0 bases and 5 bases, there was a span of 8 bases. This CDR3 comprises 14 residues. In nucleotides, the CDR3 is TGCGCCAGCAGCTTGGGTGGACGAACCGGGGAGCTGTTTTTT. Its translation: CASSLGGRTGELFF.

This clonotype was detected ten times or more. J is TRBJ1-5 and V is TRBV7-2, with no clear D. CDR3 size: 8 residues. Germline V CDR1 and CDR2: SGHTA, FQGNSA. The germline V and J ends were trimmed by 6 bases and 15 bases, with 6 bases remaining between them. CDR3 DNA: TGTGCCAGCAGTCCGGGGCATTTT. Translation gives CASSPGHF.